A selection of T cell receptor beta chains follows, all from one sample in a study of T cell repertoires in cytomegalovirus infection. TCRdb reprocessed the reads with MiXCR, giving one entry per CDR3 protein. Of approximately 550,000 distinct CDR3 sequences listed, approximately 17% were seen once; the top ten hold approximately 24%. Material for sequencing was CD8+ T cells from PBMCs. All receptors come from a human donor in good health (CMV status not recorded). Some clones in this sample may be carry-over from other donors' samples. CDR3s include the opening cysteine and the closing phenylalanine or tryptophan. A D gene is named only where the DNA matches it firmly. Where a row states a size, it is once, few, many or the class of an expanded clone; other rows omit it.

clone_size d_call j_call v_call cdr3_nt cdr3_aa
few . TRBJ2-1 TRBV27 TGTGCCAGCAGAGGGGGGGGAGTGGGGTACAATGAGCAGTTCTTC CASRGGGVGYNEQFF
many . TRBJ1-1 TRBV7-2 TGTGCCAGCAGCTTAGGAGGGTACCTGAACACTGAAGCTTTCTTT CASSLGGYLNTEAFF
many . TRBJ2-7 TRBV6-6 TGTGCCAGCACTAACAGTGGATACGAGCAGTACTTC CASTNSGYEQYF
many . TRBJ2-1 TRBV7-9 TGTGCCAGCACAAAAGGGCTAGCGGAGCAGTTCTTC CASTKGLAEQFF
. . TRBJ2-7 TRBV28 TGTGCCAGCAGTTTATTTTCCTACGAGCAGTACTTC CASSLFSYEQYF
few TRBD1 TRBJ1-6 TRBV5-6 TGTGCCAGCAGCTTCCGGCAGGGGGCGCGCTCCTATAATTCACCCCTCCACTTT CASSFRQGARSYNSPLHF
. . TRBJ1-3 TRBV20-1 TGCAGTGCTAGAGATCGGGTAGTAGGAAACACCATATATTTT CSARDRVVGNTIYF
. TRBD1 TRBJ1-5 TRBV7-9 TGTGCCAGCAGCTGGGGGACCGGGGACAGGGGCGACCAGCCCCAGCATTTT CASSWGTGDRGDQPQHF
few . TRBJ1-1 TRBV19 TGTGCCAGTAGTACCCGGTGGGGTGAGCGATTTAATGAAGCTTTCTTT CASSTRWGERFNEAFF
few . TRBJ1-2 TRBV6-5 TGTGCCAGCAGTTACTCGTTCCAGCTACACTATGGCTACACCTTC CASSYSFQLHYGYTF
many . TRBJ2-5 TRBV12-3/TRBV12-4 TGTGCCAGCAGTTTGAGAGAGGAAGAGACCCAGTACTTC CASSLREEETQYF
many TRBD1 TRBJ2-7 TRBV7-6 TGTGCCAGCAGCTTATTTCCAAGCGGGGGAGAGGGGACAGGGGGTTTCTCCTACGAGCAGTACTTC CASSLFPSGGEGTGGFSYEQYF
many TRBD2 TRBJ2-2 TRBV7-9 TGTGCCAGCAGCATATCGCGGGGGGGCAACACCGGGGAGCTGTTTTTT CASSISRGGNTGELFF
many TRBD2 TRBJ2-1 TRBV7-6 TGTGCCAGCAGCTGGACTAGCGGGGTCTACAATGAGCAGTTCTTC CASSWTSGVYNEQFF
. . TRBJ2-5 TRBV7-9 TGTGCCAGCAGCCCCGGGACCACGGGACTCCTAAAAGAGACCCAGTACTTC CASSPGTTGLLKETQYF
many . TRBJ2-6 TRBV10-3 TGTGCCATCAGGGCCAGTGGAGACGGGGCCAACGTCCTGACTTTC CAIRASGDGANVLTF
. TRBD1 TRBJ1-4 TRBV29-1 TGCAGCGTGGCCCGACAGGGGGACGCTAATGAAAAACTGTTTTTT CSVARQGDANEKLFF
few TRBD1 TRBJ1-4 TRBV6-6 TGTGCCAGCAGTTACGGGCCAGGGGGCGCGTGGGGAACTAATGAAAAACTGTTTTTT CASSYGPGGAWGTNEKLFF
few TRBD2 TRBJ2-7 TRBV7-3 TGTGCCAGCAGCTTAACGGGTGGGACTAGCGGGTCCGACGAGCAGTACTTC CASSLTGGTSGSDEQYF
many . TRBJ2-1 TRBV27 TGTGCCAGCACCGGGGCTCCGCTAGCGCAATACAATGAGCAGTTCTTC CASTGAPLAQYNEQFF
many . TRBJ2-3 TRBV7-6 TGTGCCAGCAGGGACACAGATACGCAGTATTTT CASRDTDTQYF
few . TRBJ1-6 TRBV14 TGTGCCAGCAGTCAAGTAGACGCTAGATCTTCACCCCTCCACTTT CASSQVDARSSPLHF
many . TRBJ2-1 TRBV7-9 TGTGCCAGCAGCTTAGGTACGGGGGGCCACTTCAATGAGCAGTTCTTC CASSLGTGGHFNEQFF
. . TRBJ2-7 TRBV19 TGTGCCAGTAGTATGAGACGGTTTGCCTACGAGCAGTACTTC CASSMRRFAYEQYF
. . TRBJ2-7 TRBV30 TGTGCCTGGGGGGTGGGAGGGGGAATGTACGAGCAGTACTTC CAWGVGGGMYEQYF
. . TRBJ1-6 TRBV19 TGTGCCAGTAGCTCAGACGCGGGTAATTCACCCCTCCACTTT CASSSDAGNSPLHF
many TRBD1 TRBJ2-2 TRBV7-8 TGTGCCAGCAGCTCTAGGGTTTTACAGGGGGTCGGCGGGGAGCTGTTTTTT CASSSRVLQGVGGELFF
many TRBD1 TRBJ1-4 TRBV7-6 TGTGCCAGCAGCCAGGGGGCAGGGGTAACCGAAAAACTGTTTTTT CASSQGAGVTEKLFF
. . TRBJ2-2 TRBV10-2 TGCGCCAGCAGTGAGCGCCTTAAAGGAAAAAACACCGGGGAGCTGTTTTTT CASSERLKGKNTGELFF
few . TRBJ1-2 TRBV28 TGTGCCAGCAGTCCACCGTCACAGGGAGGCTATGGCTACACCTTC CASSPPSQGGYGYTF
. . TRBJ2-7 TRBV12-3/TRBV12-4 TGTGCCAGCAGACACGACGGGAGCTACGAGCAGTACTTC CASRHDGSYEQYF
few . TRBJ1-5 TRBV19 TGTGCCAGTAGTATCCCGCGGATGGATAGCAATCAGCCCCAGCATTTT CASSIPRMDSNQPQHF
many . TRBJ2-6 TRBV6-1 TGTGCCAGCAGTGAGGGTCCTGGGGCCAACGTCCTGACTTTC CASSEGPGANVLTF
few . TRBJ1-1 TRBV3-1 TGTGCCAGCAGCCAATCCTTCGGGGGTCTTATGAACACTGAAGCTTTCTTT CASSQSFGGLMNTEAFF
many TRBD1 TRBJ1-1 TRBV28 TGTGCCAGCAGCCCGGACAGGGGGGGGTCTGAAGCTTTCTTT CASSPDRGGSEAFF
many . TRBJ2-7 TRBV7-8 TGTGCCAGCAGCTTACCTCGGATAGGTTTTTACGAGCAGTACTTC CASSLPRIGFYEQYF
. . TRBJ1-1 TRBV7-8 TGTGCCAGCAGCTTACCTAGAGGGAACAATGAAGCGTTCTTT CASSLPRGNNEAFF
many . TRBJ1-1 TRBV4-1 TGCGCCAGCAGCCAAGCCCGGACAACTGCGACTGAAGCTTTCTTT CASSQARTTATEAFF
. TRBD1 TRBJ1-1 TRBV2 TGTGCCAGCCAGGGACAGCCGATGAACACTGTAGCTTTCTTT CASQGQPMNTVAFF
. TRBD1 TRBJ2-6 TRBV13 TGTGCCAGCAGTTTGTGGCAAGGGGACAGGGGGGCCAACGTCCTGACTTTC CASSLWQGDRGANVLTF
. . TRBJ2-5 TRBV9 TGTGCCAGCAGCGTAGTTCCAGGGTCGGAAGAGACCCAGTACTTC CASSVVPGSEETQYF
. TRBD1 TRBJ2-4 TRBV14 TGTGCCAGCAGCCAAGACGAAGGGGGCAGAGACATTCAGTACTTC CASSQDEGGRDIQYF
. TRBD2 TRBJ2-1 TRBV3-1 TGTGCCAGCAGCCAAGATAGCGGGATCTACAATGAGCAGTTCTTC CASSQDSGIYNEQFF
many TRBD2 TRBJ2-7 TRBV7-2 TGTGCCAGCAGCGTCGGACTAGCGGGAGGACCCGGCGAGCAGTACTTC CASSVGLAGGPGEQYF
few TRBD2 TRBJ2-3 TRBV4-2 TGTGCCAGCAGCCAAGAGGGACTAGCGGGGCCCACAGATACGCAGTATTTT CASSQEGLAGPTDTQYF
many TRBD1 TRBJ1-1 TRBV27 TGTGCCAGCAGTGCCAGACAGGGGCCGAACACTGAAGCTTTCTTT CASSARQGPNTEAFF
. . TRBJ1-2 TRBV7-6 TGTGCCAGCATCCCTAATAGAGATGGCTACACCTTC CASIPNRDGYTF
many TRBD2 TRBJ2-5 TRBV6-1 TGTGCCAGCAGTGGGGAGACTAGCTGGCAAGAGACCCAGTACTTC CASSGETSWQETQYF
many . TRBJ2-2 TRBV12-5 TGTGCTAGTGGTTTAAACACCGGGGAGCTGTTTTTT CASGLNTGELFF
. . TRBJ1-3 TRBV14 TGTGCCAGCAGCCAAGATCTCGACAGGAGCTCTGGAAACACCATATATTTT CASSQDLDRSSGNTIYF
many TRBD1 TRBJ1-1 TRBV28 TGTGCCAGCAGTTTAATGGGCCAGGGGGGCACTGAAGCTTTCTTT CASSLMGQGGTEAFF
many . TRBJ1-1 TRBV27 TGTGCCAGCAGTAGCGGGGGGCTCGCTGAAGCTTTCTTT CASSSGGLAEAFF
. . TRBJ2-1 TRBV2 TGTGCCAGCAGTGAAGTGGGGCCAACCTACAATGCGCAGTTCTTC CASSEVGPTYNAQFF
many . TRBJ2-7 TRBV5-4 TGTGCCAGCAGCTTCGGACAGTTCTCGGGCGAGCAGTACTTC CASSFGQFSGEQYF